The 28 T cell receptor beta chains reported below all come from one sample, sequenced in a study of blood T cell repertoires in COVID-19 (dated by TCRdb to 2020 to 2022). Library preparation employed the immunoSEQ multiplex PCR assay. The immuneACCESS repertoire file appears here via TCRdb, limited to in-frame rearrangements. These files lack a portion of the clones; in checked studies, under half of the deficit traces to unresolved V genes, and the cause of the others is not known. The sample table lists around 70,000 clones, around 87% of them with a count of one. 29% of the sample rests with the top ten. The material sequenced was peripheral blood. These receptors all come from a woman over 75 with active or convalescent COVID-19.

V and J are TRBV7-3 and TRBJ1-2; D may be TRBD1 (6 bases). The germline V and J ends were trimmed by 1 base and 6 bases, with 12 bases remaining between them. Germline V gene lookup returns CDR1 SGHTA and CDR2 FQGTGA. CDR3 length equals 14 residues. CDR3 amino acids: CASSLNRDGDGYTF. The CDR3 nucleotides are TGTGCCAGCAGCTTAAACAGGGATGGTGATGGCTACACCTTC.

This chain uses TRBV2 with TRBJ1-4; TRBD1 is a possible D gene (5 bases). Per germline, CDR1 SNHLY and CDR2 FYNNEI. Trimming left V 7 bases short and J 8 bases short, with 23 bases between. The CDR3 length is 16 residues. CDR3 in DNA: TGTGCCAGCAAAGTCGGGGGACGGGGGAGAGGGGAAAAACTGTTTTTT. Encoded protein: CASKVGGRGRGEKLFF.

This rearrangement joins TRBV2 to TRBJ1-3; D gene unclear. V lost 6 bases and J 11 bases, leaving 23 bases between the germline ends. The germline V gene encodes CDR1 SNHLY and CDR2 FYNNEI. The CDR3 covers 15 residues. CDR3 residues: CASRSLRGGLVAIYF. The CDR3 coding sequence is TGTGCCAGCAGAAGTCTCCGAGGAGGCCTAGTAGCCATATATTTT.

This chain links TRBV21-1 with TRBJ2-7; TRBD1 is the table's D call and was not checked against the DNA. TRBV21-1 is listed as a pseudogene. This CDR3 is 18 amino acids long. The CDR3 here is CASSKAGAPGTGGYEQYF. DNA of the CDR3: TGTGCCAGCAGCAAAGCGGGGGCCCCGGGGACAGGCGGTTACGAGCAGTACTTC.

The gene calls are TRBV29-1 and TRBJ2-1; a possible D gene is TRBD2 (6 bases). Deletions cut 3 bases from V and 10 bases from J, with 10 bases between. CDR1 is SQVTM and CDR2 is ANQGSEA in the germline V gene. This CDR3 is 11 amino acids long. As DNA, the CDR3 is TGCAGCGTTGAGGAGGGTCGGGAGCAGTTCTTC. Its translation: CSVEEGREQFF.

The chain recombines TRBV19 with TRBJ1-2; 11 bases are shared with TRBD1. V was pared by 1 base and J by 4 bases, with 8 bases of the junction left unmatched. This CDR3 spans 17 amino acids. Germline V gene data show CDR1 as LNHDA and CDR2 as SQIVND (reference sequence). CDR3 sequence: CASSIGSGTGGLYGYTF. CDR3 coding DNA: TGTGCCAGTAGTATAGGATCCGGGACAGGGGGTCTCTATGGCTACACCTTC. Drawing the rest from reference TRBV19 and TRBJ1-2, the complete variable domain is DGGITQSPKYLFRKEGQNVTLSCEQNLNHDAMYWYRQDPGQGLRLIYYSQIVNDFQKGDIAEGYSVSREKKESFPLTVTSAQKNPTAFYLCASSIGSGTGGLYGYTFGSGTRLTVV.

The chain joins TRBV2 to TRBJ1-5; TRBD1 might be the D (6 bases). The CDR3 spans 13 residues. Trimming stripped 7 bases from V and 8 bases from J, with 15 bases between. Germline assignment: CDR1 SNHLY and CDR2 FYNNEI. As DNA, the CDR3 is TGTGCCAGCACCCGGGACATAAGGGAGCCCCAGCATTTT. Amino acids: CASTRDIREPQHF. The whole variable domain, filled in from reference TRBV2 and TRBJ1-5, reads EPEVTQTPSHQVTQMGQEVILRCVPISNHLYFYWYRQILGQKVEFLVSFYNNEISEKSEIFDDQFSVERPDGSNFTLKIRSTKLEDSAMYFCASTRDIREPQHFGDGTRLSIL.

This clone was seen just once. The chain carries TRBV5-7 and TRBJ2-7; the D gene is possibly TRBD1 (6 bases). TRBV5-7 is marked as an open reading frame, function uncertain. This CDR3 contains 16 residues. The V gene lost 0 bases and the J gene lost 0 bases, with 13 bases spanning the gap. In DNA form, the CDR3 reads TGTGCCAGCAGCTTGGGGCAGGGGACCAGCTCCTACGAGCAGTACTTC. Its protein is CASSLGQGTSSYEQYF.

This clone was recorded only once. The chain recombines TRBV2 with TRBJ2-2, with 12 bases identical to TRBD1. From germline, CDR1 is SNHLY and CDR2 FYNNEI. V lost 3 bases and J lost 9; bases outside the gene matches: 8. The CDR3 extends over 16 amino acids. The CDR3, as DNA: TGTGCCAGCAGTGAGGGGGGACAGGGGGCTCAGAGGGAGCTGTTTTTT. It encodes CASSEGGQGAQRELFF.

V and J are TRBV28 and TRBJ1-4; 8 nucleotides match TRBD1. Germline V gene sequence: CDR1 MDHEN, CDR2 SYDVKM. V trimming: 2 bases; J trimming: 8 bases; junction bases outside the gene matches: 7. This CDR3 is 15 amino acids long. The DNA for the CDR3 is TGTGCCAGCAGTTTAAGCAGGGGGCAGATAGAAAAACTGTTTTTT. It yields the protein CASSLSRGQIEKLFF.

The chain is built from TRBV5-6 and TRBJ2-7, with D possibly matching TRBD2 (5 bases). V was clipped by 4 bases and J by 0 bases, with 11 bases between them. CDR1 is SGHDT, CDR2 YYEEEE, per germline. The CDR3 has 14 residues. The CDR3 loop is CASSPTTFSYEQYF. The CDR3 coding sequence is TGTGCCAGCAGCCCGACTACCTTCTCCTACGAGCAGTACTTC.

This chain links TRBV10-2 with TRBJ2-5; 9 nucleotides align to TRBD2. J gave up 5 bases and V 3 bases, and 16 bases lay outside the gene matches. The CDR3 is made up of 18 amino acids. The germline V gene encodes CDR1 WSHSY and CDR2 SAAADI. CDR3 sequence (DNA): TGCGCCAGCAGTGACAGTCTTGCGGGGGGGCCGGGTAAGGAGACCCAGTACTTC. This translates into CASSDSLAGGPGKETQYF.

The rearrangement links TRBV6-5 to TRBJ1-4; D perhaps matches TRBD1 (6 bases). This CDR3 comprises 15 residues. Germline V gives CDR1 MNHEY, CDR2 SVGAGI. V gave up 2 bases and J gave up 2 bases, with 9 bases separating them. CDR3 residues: CASSYTTGTNEKLFF. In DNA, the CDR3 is TGTGCCAGCAGTTACACGACAGGCACTAATGAAAAACTGTTTTTT.

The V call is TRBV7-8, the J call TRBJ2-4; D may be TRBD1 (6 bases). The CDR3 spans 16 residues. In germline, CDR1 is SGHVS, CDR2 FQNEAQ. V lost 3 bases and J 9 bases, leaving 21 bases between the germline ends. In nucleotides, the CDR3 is TGTGCCAGCAGCTTCTCCGGGGCCCTAAGAGGGGGCATTCAGTACTTC. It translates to CASSFSGALRGGIQYF. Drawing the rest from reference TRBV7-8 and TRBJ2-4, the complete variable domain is GAGVSQSPRYKVAKRGQDVALRCDPISGHVSLFWYQQALGQGPEFLTYFQNEAQLDKSGLPSDRFFAERPEGSVSTLKIQRTQQEDSAVYLCASSFSGALRGGIQYFGAGTRLSVL.

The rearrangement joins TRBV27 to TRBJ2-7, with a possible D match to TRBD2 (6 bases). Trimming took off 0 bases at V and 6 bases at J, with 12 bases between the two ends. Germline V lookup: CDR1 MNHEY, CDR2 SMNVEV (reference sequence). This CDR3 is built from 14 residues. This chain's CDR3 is CASSLSLGGGEQYF. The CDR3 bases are TGTGCCAGCAGTTTATCCTTGGGGGGAGGCGAGCAGTACTTC.

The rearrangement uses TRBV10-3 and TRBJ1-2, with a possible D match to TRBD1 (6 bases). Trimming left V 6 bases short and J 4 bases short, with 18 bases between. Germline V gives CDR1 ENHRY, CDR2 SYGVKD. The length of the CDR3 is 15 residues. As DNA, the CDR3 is TGTGCCATCAGCCCTGAAGGGGGACGACGCTATGGCTACACCTTC. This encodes CAISPEGGRRYGYTF.

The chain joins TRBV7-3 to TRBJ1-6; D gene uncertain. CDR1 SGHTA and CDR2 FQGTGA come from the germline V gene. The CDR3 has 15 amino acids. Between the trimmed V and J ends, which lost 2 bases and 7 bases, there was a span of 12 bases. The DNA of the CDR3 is TGTGCCAGCAGCTTATATGCGGTTATGAATTCACCCCTCCACTTT. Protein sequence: CASSLYAVMNSPLHF.

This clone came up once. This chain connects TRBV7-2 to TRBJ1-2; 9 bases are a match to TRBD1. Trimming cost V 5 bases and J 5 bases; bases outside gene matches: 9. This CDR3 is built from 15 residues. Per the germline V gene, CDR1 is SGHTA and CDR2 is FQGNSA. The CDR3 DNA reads TGTGCCAGCAGCGAACGACAGGGGGAGGGATATGGCTACACCTTC. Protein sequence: CASSERQGEGYGYTF.

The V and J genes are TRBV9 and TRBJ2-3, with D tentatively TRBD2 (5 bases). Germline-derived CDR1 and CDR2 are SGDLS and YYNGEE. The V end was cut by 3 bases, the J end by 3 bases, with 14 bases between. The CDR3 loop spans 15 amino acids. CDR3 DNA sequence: TGTGCCAGCAGCGCCCTGACTACGGGGACAGATACGCAGTATTTT. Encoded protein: CASSALTTGTDTQYF. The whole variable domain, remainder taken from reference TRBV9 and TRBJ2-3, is DSGVTQTPKHLITATGQRVTLRCSPRSGDLSVYWYQQSLDQGLQFLIQYYNGEERAKGNILERFSAQQFPDLHSELNLSSLELGDSALYFCASSALTTGTDTQYFGPGTRLTVL.

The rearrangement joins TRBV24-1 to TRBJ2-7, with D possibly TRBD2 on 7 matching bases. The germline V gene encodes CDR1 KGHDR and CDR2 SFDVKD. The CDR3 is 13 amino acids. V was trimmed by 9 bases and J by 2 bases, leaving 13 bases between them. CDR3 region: CATSGGATYEQYF. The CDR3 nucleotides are TGTGCCACCTCTGGGGGGGCTACCTACGAGCAGTACTTC.

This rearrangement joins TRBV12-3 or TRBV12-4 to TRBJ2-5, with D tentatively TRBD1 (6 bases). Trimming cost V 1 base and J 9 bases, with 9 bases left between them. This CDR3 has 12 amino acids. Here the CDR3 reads CASSLEGVAQYF. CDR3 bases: TGTGCCAGCAGTTTAGAGGGGGTGGCCCAGTACTTC.

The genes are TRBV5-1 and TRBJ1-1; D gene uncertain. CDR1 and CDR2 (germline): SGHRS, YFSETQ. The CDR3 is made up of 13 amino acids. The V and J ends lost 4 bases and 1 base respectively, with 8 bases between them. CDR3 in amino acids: CASSRQQNTEAFF. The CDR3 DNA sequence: TGCGCCAGCAGCCGACAACAGAACACTGAAGCTTTCTTT.

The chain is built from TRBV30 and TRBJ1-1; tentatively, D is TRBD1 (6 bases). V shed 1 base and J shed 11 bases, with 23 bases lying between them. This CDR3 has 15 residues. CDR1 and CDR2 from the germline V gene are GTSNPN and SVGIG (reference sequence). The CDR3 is CAWSAKSTGSSEAFF. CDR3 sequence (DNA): TGTGCCTGGAGTGCAAAATCCACAGGGAGTAGCGAGGCTTTCTTT.

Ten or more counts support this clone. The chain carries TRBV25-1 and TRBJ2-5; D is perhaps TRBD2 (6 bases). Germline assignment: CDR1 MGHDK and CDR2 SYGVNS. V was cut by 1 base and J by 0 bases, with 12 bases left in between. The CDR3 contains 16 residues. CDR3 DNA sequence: TGTGCCAGCAGTGAATGGAAAGGACTAAACCAAGAGACCCAGTACTTC. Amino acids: CASSEWKGLNQETQYF.

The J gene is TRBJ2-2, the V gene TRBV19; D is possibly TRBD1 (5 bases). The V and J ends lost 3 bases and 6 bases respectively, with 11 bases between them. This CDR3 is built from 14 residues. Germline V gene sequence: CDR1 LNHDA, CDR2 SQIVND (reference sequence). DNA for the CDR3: TGTGCCAGTAGTATGGGGCCAGCCTCCGGGGAGCTGTTTTTT. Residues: CASSMGPASGELFF. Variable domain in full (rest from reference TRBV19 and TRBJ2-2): DGGITQSPKYLFRKEGQNVTLSCEQNLNHDAMYWYRQDPGQGLRLIYYSQIVNDFQKGDIAEGYSVSREKKESFPLTVTSAQKNPTAFYLCASSMGPASGELFFGEGSRLTVL.

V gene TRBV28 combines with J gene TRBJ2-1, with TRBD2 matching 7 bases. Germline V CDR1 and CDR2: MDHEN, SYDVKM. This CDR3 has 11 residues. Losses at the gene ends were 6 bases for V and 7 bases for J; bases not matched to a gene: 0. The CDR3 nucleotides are TGTGCCAGCAGCGGGAGGAATGAGCAGTTCTTC. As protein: CASSGRNEQFF.

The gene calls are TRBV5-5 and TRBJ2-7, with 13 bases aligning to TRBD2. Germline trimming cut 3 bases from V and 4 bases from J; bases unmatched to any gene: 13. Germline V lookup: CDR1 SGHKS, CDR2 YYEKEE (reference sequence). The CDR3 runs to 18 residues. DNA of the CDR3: TGTGCCAGCAGCTCGACTAGCGGGGGGCCAGGGGACCCGTACGAGCAGTACTTC. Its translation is CASSSTSGGPGDPYEQYF.

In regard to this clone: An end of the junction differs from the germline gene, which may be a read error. The CDR3 DNA sequence: TGTGCCAGCAGCTTAGTCCAGGGCACGGATACGCAGTATTTT. Amino acid sequence: CASSLVQGTDTQYF. The chain couples TRBV7-9 to TRBJ2-3; a possible D gene is TRBD1 (5 bases). Germline V gene sequence: CDR1 SEHNR, CDR2 FQNEAQ (reference sequence). The CDR3 length is 14 residues.